This T cell receptor beta chain is from a study of shared clonotypes between healthy human individuals. Study-wide results and limits: Clonotypes which were not shared had lower generation probabilities than clonotypes that all four donors shared.

Sequenced by immunoSEQ multiplex PCR; TCRdb stores in-frame clones only, minus some. The table has about 2.2 million clones, approximately 92% seen once. CD8 cells regarded as naive lacked CD45RO, were positively chosen for CCR7, and omitted terminally differentiated effector memory CD45RA+ cells. Note on this clone: What it recognizes is unknown.

This CDR3 comprises 14 residues. Looked up from germline, CDR1 is MDHEN and CDR2 is SYDVKM. V gave up 8 bases and J gave up 0 bases, with 10 bases separating them. V is TRBV28 and J is TRBJ2-2; tentative D call: TRBD2 (5 bases). The clonotype originates from a man between 18 and 29 years old in good health. Some clones in this sample may be carry-over from other donors' samples. Sample: naive CD8+ T cells from PBMCs. The CDR3 sequence: CASGLMSNTGELFF. CDR3 nucleotides: TGTGCCAGCGGACTCATGTCGAACACCGGGGAGCTGTTTTTT.